Following are 11 T cell receptor beta chains from one sample sequenced in a study of shared clonotypes between healthy human individuals. The table came from immunoSEQ multiplex PCR; TCRdb's copy has only in-frame clones and leaves some out. Among 2,500,000 or so clones listed, 80% to 95% were seen once. The source material was naive CD4+ T cells from PBMCs. As to subset: CD45RA+ positively selected. These receptors were collected from a man between 18 and 35 years old in good health. Some clones in this sample may be carry-over from other donors' samples.

This chain links TRBV5-1 with TRBJ2-3, with 8 bases fitting TRBD2. V was pared by 4 bases and J by 7 bases, with 8 bases of the junction left unmatched. Per the germline V gene, CDR1 is SGHRS and CDR2 is YFSETQ. CDR3 length equals 14 residues. Here the CDR3 DNA reads TGCGCCAGCAGCGGCAGCGGGAGAGCATATACGCAGTATTTT. The encoded protein is CASSGSGRAYTQYF.

The chain uses TRBV2 and TRBJ1-6; 8 positions match TRBD1. CDR1 and CDR2 from the germline V gene are SNHLY and FYNNEI. V gave up 5 bases and J gave up 8 bases; unmatched junction bases: 8. This CDR3 is 15 amino acids long. The CDR3: CASSTDRASYSPLHF. The CDR3 DNA is TGTGCCAGCAGTACGGACAGGGCGTCATATTCACCCCTCCACTTT.

The table lists this clone with a count of one. This chain connects TRBV7-3 to TRBJ2-5; the D gene is possibly TRBD1 (5 bases). V was cut by 3 bases and J by 7 bases, with 12 bases left in between. CDR1 SGHTA and CDR2 FQGTGA come from the germline V gene. This CDR3 region has 13 residues. The CDR3 loop reads CASSFQGPGTQYF. The CDR3 DNA sequence: TGTGCCAGCAGCTTCCAGGGTCCGGGGACCCAGTACTTC.

V and J are TRBV30 and TRBJ1-1; D is ambiguous. The V end lost 5 bases, the J end lost 4 bases, and 11 bases lay between the germline ends. Germline-derived CDR1 and CDR2 are GTSNPN and SVGIG (reference sequence). This CDR3 has 12 amino acids. CDR3 region: CAWAGGSTEAFF. CDR3 bases: TGTGCCTGGGCTGGTGGGAGCACTGAAGCTTTCTTT.

The V and J genes are TRBV19 and TRBJ2-3, with TRBD1 matching over 8 bases. The ends lost 7 bases at V and 2 bases at J; junction bases unmatched: 8. The V gene's germline CDR1 is LNHDA and CDR2 SQIVND (reference sequence). The CDR3 sequence is 15 residues long. In DNA, the CDR3 is TGTGCCAGTACCCAGAGACAGGGGATCACAGATACGCAGTATTTT. It is translated as CASTQRQGITDTQYF.

The chain joins TRBV7-9 to TRBJ1-2; 12 nucleotides line up with TRBD1. Germline V gene data show CDR1 as SEHNR and CDR2 as FQNEAQ (reference sequence). V lost 5 bases and J lost 9; bases outside the gene matches: 10. The CDR3 length is 15 residues. DNA for the CDR3: TGTGCCAGCAGCCCCCCGGGACAGGGGGCTGTTAGCTACACCTTC. This codes for CASSPPGQGAVSYTF. Filled out from reference TRBV7-9 and TRBJ1-2, the complete variable domain reads DTGVSQNPRHKITKRGQNVTFRCDPISEHNRLYWYRQTLGQGPEFLTYFQNEAQLEKSRLLSDRFSAERPKGSFSTLEIQRTEQGDSAMYLCASSPPGQGAVSYTFGSGTRLTVV.

V is TRBV29-1 and J is TRBJ1-2; 7 nucleotides match TRBD1. The CDR3 runs to 12 residues. V shed 4 bases and J 4 bases; nucleotides not matched to a gene: 3. Germline CDR1 reads SQVTM; CDR2 reads ANQGSEA. CDR3 amino acids: CSVGGDSYGYTF. The CDR3 DNA reads TGCAGCGTTGGGGGGGACAGCTATGGCTACACCTTC.

The chain joins TRBV7-3 to TRBJ2-7, with D tentatively TRBD2 (5 bases). This CDR3 spans 13 amino acids. CDR1 SGHTA and CDR2 FQGTGA come from the germline V gene. V was pared by 8 bases and J by 6 bases, with 17 bases between. CDR3 nucleotide sequence: TGTGCCAGCTCCGGGGTTCTAGGCGGCGAGCAGTACTTC. This gives the protein CASSGVLGGEQYF.

The rearrangement links TRBV4-1 to TRBJ2-1; TRBD2 matches 12 bases. Germline CDR1 reads MGHRA; CDR2 reads YSYEKL. There are 19 residues in the CDR3. The ends lost 3 bases at V and 9 bases at J; junction bases unmatched: 18. The DNA of the CDR3 is TGCGCCAGCAGCCAGCGACTAGCGGGAGAGGTCTCCACGCCGGTTGAGCAGTTCTTC. Protein product: CASSQRLAGEVSTPVEQFF.

The V call is TRBV5-4, the J call TRBJ1-2; no definite D call. The V and J ends lost 3 bases and 10 bases respectively, with 19 bases between them. CDR3 length equals 14 residues. Germline lookup yields CDR1 SGHNT and CDR2 YYREEE (reference sequence). The CDR3 protein is CASSSIRGQTDYTF. The CDR3 nucleotides read TGTGCCAGCAGCTCCATCCGAGGCCAGACCGACTACACCTTC.

This clone was seen a single time. The chain joins TRBV18 to TRBJ2-3; 7 bases line up with TRBD1. Germline V gene lookup returns CDR1 KGHSH and CDR2 LQKENI. The CDR3 is 17 residues long. V was clipped by 3 bases and J by 1 base; unmatched bases: 10. The CDR3 sequence is CASSPFGQVGGTDTQYF. The CDR3 DNA reads TGTGCCAGCTCACCGTTTGGACAGGTGGGGGGCACAGATACGCAGTATTTT.